This is a list of T cell receptor beta chains from one sample in a study of blood T cell repertoires in COVID-19. Here immunoSEQ multiplex PCR was the method, and the copy in TCRdb shows in-frame clones only, minus some. The profile shows more than 95,000 clones, almost 85% of them singletons. The specimen sequenced was peripheral blood. The origin of the receptors is a man aged 65-85 years with active or convalescent COVID-19. The CDR3 runs from the conserved cysteine through the conserved F or W. D genes are given only for firm matches. The size of a clone is reported for some rows only, either as once, few or many, or as a class for expanded clones.

v_call,d_call,j_call,clone_size,cdr3_aa,cdr3_nt
TRBV27,-,TRBJ2-1,-,CASSLSLANNEQFF,TGTGCCAGCAGTTTATCTCTAGCAAACAATGAGCAGTTCTTC
TRBV5-1,TRBD1,TRBJ1-3,-,CASSGTGDSGNTIYF,TGCGCCAGCTCCGGGACAGGCGACTCTGGAAACACCATATATTTT
TRBV10-3,TRBD2,TRBJ2-1,-,CAISESPTSGSGNEQFF,TGTGCCATCAGTGAGTCCCCGACTAGCGGGAGTGGTAATGAGCAGTTCTTC
TRBV28,-,TRBJ1-2,-,CASSTRQDNYGYTF,TGTGCCAGCAGTACACGACAGGATAACTATGGCTACACCTTC
TRBV28,TRBD1,TRBJ1-6,few,CASRTGVVSPLHF,TGTGCCAGCAGGACAGGGGTGGTGAGTCCCCTCCACTTT
TRBV2,TRBD1,TRBJ2-5,-,CASSSRDRELGYF,TGTGCCAGCAGTTCCCGGGACAGGGAACTTGGGTACTTC
TRBV5-1,TRBD1,TRBJ1-5,-,CASSLTGDGQPQHF,TGCGCCAGCAGCTTGACAGGGGATGGTCAGCCCCAGCATTTT
TRBV18,-,TRBJ2-5,-,CASSPSIETQYF,TGTGCCAGCTCACCTTCCATAGAGACCCAGTACTTC
TRBV4-3,-,TRBJ1-2,-,CASSQEAGYGYTF,TGCGCCAGCAGCCAAGAGGCAGGCTATGGCTACACCTTC
TRBV7-2,TRBD1,TRBJ1-1,-,CASRGQPNTEAFF,TGTGCCAGCAGGGGACAGCCGAACACTGAAGCTTTCTTT
TRBV7-8,-,TRBJ1-3,-,CASSFERGGFSGNTIYF,TGTGCCAGCAGCTTTGAAAGGGGAGGATTCTCTGGAAACACCATATATTTT
TRBV29-1,TRBD1,TRBJ1-3,-,CSVERQGAAGNTIYF,TGCAGCGTTGAAAGGCAGGGGGCCGCTGGAAACACCATATATTTT
TRBV27,-,TRBJ2-7,-,CASSSGLYEQYF,TGTGCCAGCAGTTCCGGACTATACGAGCAGTACTTC
TRBV9,TRBD2,TRBJ2-5,-,CASSVGLAGGLYQETQYF,TGTGCCAGCAGCGTAGGACTAGCGGGGGGCCTATACCAAGAGACCCAGTACTTC
TRBV9,-,TRBJ1-2,-,CASSVGRQGGYTF,TGTGCCAGCAGCGTAGGCCGCCAGGGAGGCTACACCTTC
TRBV5-4,-,TRBJ1-4,-,CASSSLDRSNEKLFF,TGTGCCAGCAGCTCTCTAGACAGGTCTAATGAAAAACTGTTTTTT
TRBV5-1,-,TRBJ2-3,once,CASSWQDSTDTQYF,TGCGCCAGCAGCTGGCAGGACTCGACAGATACGCAGTATTTT
TRBV5-1,TRBD1,TRBJ1-2,-,CASSLARGQSYGYTF,TGCGCCAGCAGCTTGGCCCGGGGACAGAGCTATGGCTACACCTTC
TRBV29-1,TRBD1,TRBJ2-7,-,CSVQGASYEQYF,TGCAGCGTCCAGGGGGCCTCCTACGAGCAGTACTTC